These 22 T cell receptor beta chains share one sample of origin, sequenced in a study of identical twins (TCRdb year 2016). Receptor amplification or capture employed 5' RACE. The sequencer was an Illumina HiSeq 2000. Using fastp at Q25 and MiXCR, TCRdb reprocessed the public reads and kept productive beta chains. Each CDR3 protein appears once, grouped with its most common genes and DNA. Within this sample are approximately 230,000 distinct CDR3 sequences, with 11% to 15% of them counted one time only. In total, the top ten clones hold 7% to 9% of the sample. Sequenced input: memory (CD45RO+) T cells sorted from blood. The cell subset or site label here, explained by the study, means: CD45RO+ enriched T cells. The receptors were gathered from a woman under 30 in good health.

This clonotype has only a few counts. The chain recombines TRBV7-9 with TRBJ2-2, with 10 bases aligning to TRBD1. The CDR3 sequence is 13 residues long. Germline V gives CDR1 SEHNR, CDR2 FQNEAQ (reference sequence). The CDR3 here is CARDRGNTGELFF. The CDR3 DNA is TGTGCACGGGACAGGGGAAACACCGGGGAGCTGTTTTTT.

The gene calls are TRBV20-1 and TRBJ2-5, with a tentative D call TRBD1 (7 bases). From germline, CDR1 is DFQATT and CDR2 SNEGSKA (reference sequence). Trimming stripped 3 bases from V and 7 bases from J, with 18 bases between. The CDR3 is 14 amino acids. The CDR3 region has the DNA TGCAGTGCTAGGCGACAGGGCCTGGGAGGGACCCAGTACTTC. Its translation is CSARRQGLGGTQYF.

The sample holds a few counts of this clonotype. The CDR3 DNA follows: TGTGCCAGCAGAGCTATGTACACTGAAGCTTTCTTT. Translation: CASRAMYTEAFF. The chain carries TRBV6-1 and TRBJ1-1; D gene uncertain. The CDR3 loop spans 12 amino acids. Trimming took 6 bases from V and 3 from J, leaving 8 bases between them. Germline-derived CDR1 and CDR2 are MNHNS and SASEGT.

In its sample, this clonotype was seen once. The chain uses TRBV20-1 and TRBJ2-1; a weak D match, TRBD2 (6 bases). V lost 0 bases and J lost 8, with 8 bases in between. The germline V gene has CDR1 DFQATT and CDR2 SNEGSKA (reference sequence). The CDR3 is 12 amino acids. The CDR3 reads CSARERDHEQFF. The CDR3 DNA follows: TGCAGTGCTAGAGAGCGGGATCATGAGCAGTTCTTC.

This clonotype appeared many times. Written as DNA, the CDR3 is TGTGCCAGCAGCTTAATTGGGCGCGAGCAGTACTTC. Protein product: CASSLIGREQYF. This chain joins TRBV7-3 and TRBJ2-7; D not certain. Trimming cost V 1 base and J 6 bases, with 7 bases left between them. This CDR3 contains 12 residues. Germline-derived CDR1 and CDR2 are SGHTA and FQGTGA.

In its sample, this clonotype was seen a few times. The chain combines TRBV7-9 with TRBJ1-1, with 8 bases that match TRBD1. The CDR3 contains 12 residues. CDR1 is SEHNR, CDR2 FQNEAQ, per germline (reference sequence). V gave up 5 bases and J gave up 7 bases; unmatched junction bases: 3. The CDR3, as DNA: TGTGCCAGCAGCATAGGACAGGGTGAAGCTTTCTTT. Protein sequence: CASSIGQGEAFF.

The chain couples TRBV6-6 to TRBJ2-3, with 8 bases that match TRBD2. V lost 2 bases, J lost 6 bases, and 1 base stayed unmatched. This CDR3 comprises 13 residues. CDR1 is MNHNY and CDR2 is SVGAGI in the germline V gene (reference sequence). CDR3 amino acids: CASSYGTRDTQYF. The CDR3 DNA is TGTGCCAGCAGTTACGGGACTAGGGATACGCAGTATTTT.

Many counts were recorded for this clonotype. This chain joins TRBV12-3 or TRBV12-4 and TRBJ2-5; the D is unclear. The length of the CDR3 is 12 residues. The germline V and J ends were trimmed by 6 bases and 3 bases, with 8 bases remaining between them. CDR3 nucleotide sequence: TGTGCCAGCAGCAAGACCAAAGAGACCCAGTACTTC. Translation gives CASSKTKETQYF.

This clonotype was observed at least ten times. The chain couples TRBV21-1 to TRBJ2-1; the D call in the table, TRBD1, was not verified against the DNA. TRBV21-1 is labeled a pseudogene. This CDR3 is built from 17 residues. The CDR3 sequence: CASSKENYGTGNNEQFF. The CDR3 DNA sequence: TGTGCCAGCAGCAAAGAAAATTACGGGACAGGCAACAATGAGCAGTTCTTC.

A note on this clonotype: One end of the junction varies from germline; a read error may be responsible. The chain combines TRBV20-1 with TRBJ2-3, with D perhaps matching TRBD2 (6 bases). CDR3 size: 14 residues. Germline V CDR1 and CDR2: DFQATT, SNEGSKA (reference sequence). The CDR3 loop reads CSASGAGLTDTQYF. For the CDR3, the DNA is TGTAGTGCTAGTGGTGCGGGATTGACAGATACGCAGTATTTT.

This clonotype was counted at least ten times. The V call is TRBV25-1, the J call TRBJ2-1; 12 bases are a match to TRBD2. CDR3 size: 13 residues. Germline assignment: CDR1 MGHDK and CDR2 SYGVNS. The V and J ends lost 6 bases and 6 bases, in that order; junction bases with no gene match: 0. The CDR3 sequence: CASRLAGGNEQFF. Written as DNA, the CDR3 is TGTGCCAGCAGACTAGCGGGAGGCAATGAGCAGTTCTTC.

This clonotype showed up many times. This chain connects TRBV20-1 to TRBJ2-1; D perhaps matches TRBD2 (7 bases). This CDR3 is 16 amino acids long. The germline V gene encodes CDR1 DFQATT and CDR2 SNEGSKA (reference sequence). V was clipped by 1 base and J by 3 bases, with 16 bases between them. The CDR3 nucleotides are TGCAGTGCTAGAGCCCGGGGGGCGGGAGTCTACAATGAGCAGTTCTTC. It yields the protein CSARARGAGVYNEQFF.

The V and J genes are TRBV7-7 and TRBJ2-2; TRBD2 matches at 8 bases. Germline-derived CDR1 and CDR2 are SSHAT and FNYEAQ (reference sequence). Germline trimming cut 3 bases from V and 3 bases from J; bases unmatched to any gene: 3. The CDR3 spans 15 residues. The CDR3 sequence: CASSFVSGDTGELFF. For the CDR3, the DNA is TGTGCCAGCAGCTTCGTTAGCGGGGACACCGGGGAGCTGTTTTTT.

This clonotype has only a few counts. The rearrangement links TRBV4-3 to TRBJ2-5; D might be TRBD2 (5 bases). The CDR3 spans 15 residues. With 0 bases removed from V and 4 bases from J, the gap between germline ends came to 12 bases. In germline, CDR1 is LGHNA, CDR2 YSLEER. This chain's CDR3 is CASSQDMARVETQYF. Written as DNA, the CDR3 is TGCGCCAGCAGCCAAGATATGGCGCGGGTAGAGACCCAGTACTTC.

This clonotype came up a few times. The CDR3 spells CASSQGWGRSEQFF. The CDR3 DNA reads as TGTGCCAGCTCTCAGGGATGGGGTCGGAGTGAGCAGTTCTTC. The chain combines TRBV6-4 with TRBJ2-1, with D maybe TRBD1 (5 bases). This CDR3 is built from 14 residues. The V gene lost 8 bases and the J gene lost 9 bases, with 20 bases spanning the gap. Germline V gives CDR1 MRHNA, CDR2 SNTAGT.

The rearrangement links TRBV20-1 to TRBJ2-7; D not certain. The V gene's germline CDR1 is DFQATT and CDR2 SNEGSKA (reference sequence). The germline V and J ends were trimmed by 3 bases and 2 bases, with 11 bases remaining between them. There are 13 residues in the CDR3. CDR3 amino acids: CSARRGKAYEQYF. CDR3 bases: TGCAGTGCTAGGCGTGGGAAGGCCTACGAGCAGTACTTC.

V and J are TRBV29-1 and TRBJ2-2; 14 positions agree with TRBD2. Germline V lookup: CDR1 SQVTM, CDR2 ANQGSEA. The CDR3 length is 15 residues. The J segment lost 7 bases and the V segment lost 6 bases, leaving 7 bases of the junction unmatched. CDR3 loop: CSVPSGTSGGGELFF. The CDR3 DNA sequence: TGCAGCGTGCCCTCCGGGACTAGCGGGGGCGGGGAGCTGTTTTTT.

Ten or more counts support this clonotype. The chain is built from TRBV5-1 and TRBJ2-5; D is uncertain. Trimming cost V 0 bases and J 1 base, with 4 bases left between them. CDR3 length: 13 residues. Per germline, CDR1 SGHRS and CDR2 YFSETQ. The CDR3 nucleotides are TGCGCCAGCAGCTTGGAGCCCCAAGAGACCCAGTACTTC. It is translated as CASSLEPQETQYF.

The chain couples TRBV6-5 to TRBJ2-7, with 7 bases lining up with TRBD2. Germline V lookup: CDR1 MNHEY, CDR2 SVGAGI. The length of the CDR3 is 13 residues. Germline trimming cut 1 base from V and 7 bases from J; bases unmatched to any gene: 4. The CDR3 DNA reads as TGTGCCAGCAGTTACTGGGAGGGGAATGAGCAGTACTTC. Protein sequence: CASSYWEGNEQYF.

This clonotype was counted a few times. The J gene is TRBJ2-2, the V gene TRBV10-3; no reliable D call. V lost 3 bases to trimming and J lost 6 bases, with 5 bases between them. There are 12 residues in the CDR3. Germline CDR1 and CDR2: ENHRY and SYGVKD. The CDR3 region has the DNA TGTGCCATCAGTGATATGGCCGGGGAGCTGTTTTTT. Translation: CAISDMAGELFF.

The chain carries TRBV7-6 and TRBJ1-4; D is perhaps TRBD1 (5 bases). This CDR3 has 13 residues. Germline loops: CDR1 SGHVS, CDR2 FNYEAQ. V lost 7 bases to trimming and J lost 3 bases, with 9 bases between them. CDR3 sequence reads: CASTGLPNEKLFF. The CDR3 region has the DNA TGTGCCAGCACAGGGCTACCTAATGAAAAACTGTTTTTT.

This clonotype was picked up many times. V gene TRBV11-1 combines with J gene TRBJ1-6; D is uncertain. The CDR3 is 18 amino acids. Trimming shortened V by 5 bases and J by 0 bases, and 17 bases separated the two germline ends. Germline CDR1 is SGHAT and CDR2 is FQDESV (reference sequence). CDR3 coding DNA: TGTGCCAGCAGCGGAGGAGACACAGTGAGCTCCTATAATTCACCCCTCCACTTT. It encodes CASSGGDTVSSYNSPLHF.